These T cell receptor beta chains were read from a single sample in a study of blood T cells in healthy people across ages. Via MiXCR, TCRdb re-called the 5' RACE reads, giving one row per CDR3 protein. Of about 720,000 distinct CDR3 sequences detected, 22% appear once; the ten largest clones hold roughly a fifth. The source material was blood. The receptors originated from a man between 65 and 80 years old in good health. CDR3s include the opening cysteine and the closing phenylalanine or tryptophan.

V	J	CDR3
TRBV29-1	TRBJ2-5	CSVDGRQAWTQYF
TRBV5-1	.	CAGSPTSVWETQYF
TRBV28	TRBJ1-4	CASTLAATNEKLFF
TRBV11-2	TRBJ2-3	CASGSLAGFTDTQYF
TRBV20-1	TRBJ2-5	CSARRQWGETQYF
TRBV10-3	TRBJ2-1	CAIRPGSGGNNEQFF
TRBV6-1	TRBJ2-7	CASSQGSPYEQYF
TRBV7-8	TRBJ2-1	CASSLFRAGGRNEQFF
TRBV7-9	TRBJ2-7	CASSRVDYEQYF
TRBV2	TRBJ2-2	CASSVLSITGELFF
TRBV7-6	TRBJ1-4	CASSRTSTNEKLFF
TRBV24-1	TRBJ1-2	CATKDRENYGYTF
TRBV9	TRBJ1-2	CASSPRRDRGSGYGYTF
TRBV4-3	TRBJ2-1	CASSQEGLGWRRDNEQFF
TRBV28	TRBJ2-4	CASRAPEGLAKNIQYF
TRBV29-1	TRBJ2-4	CSVAGNENIQYF
TRBV19	TRBJ1-1	CASSIAWRGGTEAFF
TRBV28	TRBJ2-1	CASSLWTTSSYNEQFF
TRBV12-3/TRBV12-4	TRBJ2-4	CASSFDIAKNIQYF
TRBV5-1	TRBJ1-1	CASSLSGFPTEAFF
TRBV20-1	TRBJ2-1	CSARDLAGEYNEQFF